This T cell receptor (beta chain) was identified in a study of shared T cell receptors in the human thymus. TCRdb's copy holds only in-frame clones and misses some; the assay was immunoSEQ multiplex PCR. The sample lists about 380,000 clones, 95% occurring once. From germline, CDR1 is SGHTA and CDR2 FQGNSA. The CDR3 spans 17 residues. Trimming took 4 bases from V and 1 from J; bases not matched to a gene: 11. The receptor's source is a human donor. The specimen sequenced was thymocytes. The chain links TRBV7-2 to TRBJ2-3; 7 bases agree with TRBD2. CDR3 in amino acids: CASSSLGGRVRTDTQYF. CDR3 nucleotide sequence: TGTGCCAGCAGCTCCCTCGGCGGGAGAGTTCGCACAGATACGCAGTATTTT.